The 5 T cell receptor beta chains below were found in one sample sequenced in a study of Ad26.COV2.S vaccination and SARS-CoV-2 variants. Indicated treatment: roughly 18 received Ad26.COV2.S at low or high dose, single or two shots; several received placebo; per-sample allocation not given. Sampling was done on day 63 after the first vaccine or placebo injection. The protocol was immunoSEQ multiplex PCR, while the TCRdb copy is restricted to in-frame clones and leaves out a portion. The table shows 510,000 or so clones, with 87% occurring only once. The material was peripheral blood, obtained in a trial of Ad26.COV2.S vaccine versus placebo. Receptors were obtained from a person aged 18-65 years who received the Ad26.COV2.S COVID-19 vaccine or a placebo.

This sequence joins TRBV5-4 and TRBJ1-1, with TRBD1 matching over 7 bases. CDR3 size: 15 residues. Germline CDR1 reads SGHNT; CDR2 reads YYREEE (reference sequence). V lost 4 bases to trimming and J lost 2 bases; unmatched junction nucleotides: 8. The CDR3 DNA is TGTGCCAGCAGCCAAAGGGACAGATATAACACTGAAGCTTTCTTT. It encodes CASSQRDRYNTEAFF.

V gene TRBV5-1 combines with J gene TRBJ2-1, with D perhaps matching TRBD2 (6 bases). This CDR3 has 14 amino acids. Germline V lookup: CDR1 SGHRS, CDR2 YFSETQ. The ends were cut back, 4 bases at V and 7 bases at J, with 15 bases in the middle. The CDR3 nucleotides are TGCGCCAGCAGCGTTCGGGAGTCGGGGAATGAGCAGTTCTTC. It is translated as CASSVRESGNEQFF. The variable domain in full, completed from reference TRBV5-1 and TRBJ2-1, reads KAGVTQTPRYLIKTRGQQVTLSCSPISGHRSVSWYQQTPGQGLQFLFEYFSETQRNKGNFPGRFSGRQFSNSRSEMNVSTLELGDSALYLCASSVRESGNEQFFGPGTRLTVL.

The chain couples TRBV6-5 to TRBJ1-1, with a possible D match to TRBD1 (6 bases). CDR3 length equals 14 residues. Between the trimmed V and J ends, which lost 7 bases and 0 bases, there was a span of 12 bases. Per germline, CDR1 MNHEY and CDR2 SVGAGI. In DNA, the CDR3 is TGTGCCAGCATCAGTGGACAGCTGAACACTGAAGCTTTCTTT. Protein product: CASISGQLNTEAFF.

Many counts were recorded for this clone. Written as DNA, the CDR3 is TGTGCCAGCAGTGAGGGTACGCGGAGGAGGGCTTTCTTT. It codes for CASSEGTRRRAFF. The V and J genes are TRBV6-1 and TRBJ1-1; D is unclear. The CDR3 runs 13 residues. Germline V gives CDR1 MNHNS, CDR2 SASEGT. V was clipped by 3 bases and J by 11 bases, with 16 bases between them.

The chain recombines TRBV19 with TRBJ2-7; 8 bases match TRBD1. This CDR3 has 16 amino acids. Trimming took 0 bases from V and 3 from J; bases not matched to a gene: 7. The germline V gene has CDR1 LNHDA and CDR2 SQIVND (reference sequence). The CDR3 is CASSIETGTGYYEQYF. CDR3 DNA: TGTGCCAGTAGTATAGAGACCGGGACAGGATACTACGAGCAGTACTTC.